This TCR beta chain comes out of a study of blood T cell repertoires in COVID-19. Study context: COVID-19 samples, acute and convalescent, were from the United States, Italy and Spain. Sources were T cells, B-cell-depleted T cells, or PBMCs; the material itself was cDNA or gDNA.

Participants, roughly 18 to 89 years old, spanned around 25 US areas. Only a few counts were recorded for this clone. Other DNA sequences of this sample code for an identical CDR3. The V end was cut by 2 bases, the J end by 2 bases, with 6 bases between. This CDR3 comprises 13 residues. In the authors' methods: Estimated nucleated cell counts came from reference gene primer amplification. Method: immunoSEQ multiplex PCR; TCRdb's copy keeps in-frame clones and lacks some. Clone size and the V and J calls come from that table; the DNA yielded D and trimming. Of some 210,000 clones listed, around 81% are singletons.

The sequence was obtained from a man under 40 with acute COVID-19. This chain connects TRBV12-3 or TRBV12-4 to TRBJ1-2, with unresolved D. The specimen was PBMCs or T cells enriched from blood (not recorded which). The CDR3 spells CASSLSGNYGYTF. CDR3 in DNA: TGTGCCAGCAGTTTATCGGGGAACTATGGCTACACCTTC.